These 8 T cell receptor beta chains were sequenced from one sample in a study of blood T cells in healthy people across ages. The authors ran a second PCR of about 7 to 11 cycles using a sample-barcoded 5' primer and a J-beta primer mix. TCRdb recomputed calls from the 5' RACE reads with MiXCR, one row per CDR3 protein. Found here are 2 million or so distinct CDR3 sequences, roughly 50% of them singletons; the top ten hold less than 2.5%. Specimen: blood. The receptor set was obtained from a woman in her thirties or forties in good health.

This chain joins TRBV20-1 and TRBJ2-7; D perhaps matches TRBD1 (8 bases). This CDR3 has 13 amino acids. Germline CDR1 is DFQATT and CDR2 is SNEGSKA (reference sequence). The V gene lost 1 base and the J gene lost 7 bases, with 14 bases spanning the gap. CDR3 sequence reads: CSARVAQGGEQYF. CDR3 nucleotide sequence: TGCAGTGCTAGAGTGGCACAGGGGGGGGAGCAGTACTTC.

The genes are TRBV4-3 and TRBJ2-5, with a weak D call TRBD1 (6 bases). Trimming removed 0 bases at V and 6 bases at J, with 14 bases between. Germline lookup yields CDR1 LGHNA and CDR2 YSLEER. The CDR3 totals 15 residues. In DNA, the CDR3 is TGCGCCAGCAGCCAAGATATTCACAGGGACAAGACCCAGTACTTC. Translating gives CASSQDIHRDKTQYF.

J is TRBJ2-7 and V is TRBV27, with TRBD1 matching 8 bases. Trimming took 6 bases from V and 6 from J; bases not matched to a gene: 10. There are 14 residues in the CDR3. Germline loops: CDR1 MNHEY, CDR2 SMNVEV (reference sequence). Here the CDR3 reads CASSLWTGHIEQYF. The CDR3 DNA follows: TGTGCCAGCAGCCTATGGACAGGGCACATCGAGCAGTACTTC.

This clonotype has only a few counts. The rearrangement links TRBV25-1 to TRBJ2-6, with a weak D call TRBD2 (5 bases). V lost 5 bases to trimming and J lost 0 bases, with 8 bases between them. The length of the CDR3 is 15 residues. The germline V gene has CDR1 MGHDK and CDR2 SYGVNS. This CDR3 is CASSTRDSGANVLTF. CDR3 DNA sequence: TGTGCCAGCAGTACTAGAGACTCTGGGGCCAACGTCCTGACTTTC.

The chain has TRBV6-2 or TRBV6-3 and TRBJ2-1; tentative D call: TRBD1 (6 bases). Germline values: CDR1 MNHEY, CDR2 SVGEGT. V was clipped by 2 bases and J by 4 bases, with 18 bases between them. This CDR3 is 17 amino acids long. This CDR3 reads CASSYPQGRFQYNEQFF. CDR3 in DNA: TGTGCCAGCAGTTACCCCCAGGGGCGCTTCCAGTACAATGAGCAGTTCTTC.

As for this clonotype: A much larger clone differs by one base, so this may be a read error. This sequence joins TRBV7-6 and TRBJ2-5; TRBD1 agrees at 10 bases. There are 14 residues in the CDR3. The junction had 2 bases not matched to a gene; V was cut back by 3 bases and J by 4 bases. CDR1 and CDR2 from the germline V gene are SGHVS and FNYEAQ. The CDR3 reads CASSFWTGGETQYF. CDR3 in DNA: TGTGCCAGCAGCTTCTGGACAGGGGGAGAGACCCAGTACTTC.

This chain links TRBV10-3 with TRBJ2-5; D not resolved. The V gene lost 3 bases and the J gene lost 5 bases, with 7 bases spanning the gap. The CDR3 has 12 residues. The germline CDR1 and CDR2 sequences are ENHRY and SYGVKD. The DNA of the CDR3 is TGTGCCATCAGTGACACCGGGGAGACCCAGTACTTC. As protein: CAISDTGETQYF.

The V and J genes are TRBV28 and TRBJ1-2; D may be TRBD1 (6 bases). The CDR3 totals 14 residues. Trimming cost V 5 bases and J 8 bases, with 18 bases left between them. Germline loops: CDR1 MDHEN, CDR2 SYDVKM. The CDR3 coding sequence is TGTGCCAGCAGTCAACAGGGTGGTTCGCGGGGCTACACCTTC. Amino acid sequence: CASSQQGGSRGYTF.